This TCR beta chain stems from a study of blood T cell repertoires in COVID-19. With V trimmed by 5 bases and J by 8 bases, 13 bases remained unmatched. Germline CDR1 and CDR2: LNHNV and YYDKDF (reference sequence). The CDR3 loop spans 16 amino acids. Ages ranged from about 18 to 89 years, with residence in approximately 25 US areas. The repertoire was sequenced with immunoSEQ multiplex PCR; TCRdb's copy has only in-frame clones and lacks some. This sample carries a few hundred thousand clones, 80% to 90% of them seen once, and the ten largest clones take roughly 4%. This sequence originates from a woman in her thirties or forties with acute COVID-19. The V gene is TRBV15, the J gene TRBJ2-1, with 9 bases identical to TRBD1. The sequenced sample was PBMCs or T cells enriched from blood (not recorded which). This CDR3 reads CATSGSTGTGSYEQFF. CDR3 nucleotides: TGTGCCACCAGCGGATCGACCGGGACAGGGTCGTATGAGCAGTTCTTC.